This passage covers 6 T cell receptor beta chains from one sample sequenced in a study of chemoradiotherapy in HPV16-positive cancers (dated by TCRdb to 2021 to 2024). Library prep was done by the immunoSEQ multiplex PCR assay. TCRdb carries this immuneACCESS record with in-frame sequences only. Its versions omit some clonotypes, under half of them owing to an unresolved V gene in the studies checked, with the rest unexplained. This sample gives approximately 7,000 clones in total; under 90% of them show up just once. In total, the top ten clones hold roughly 2.5% of the sample. The sample was tumor tissue, taken from a patient who underwent chemoradiotherapy. The receptors were sampled from a human donor with HPV-associated anogenital cancer.

The CDR3 sequence: CAWSKLAGLAGGNTGELFF. The CDR3 nucleotides are TGTGCCTGGAGTAAACTTGCGGGACTAGCGGGAGGGAACACCGGGGAGCTGTTTTTT. The gene calls are TRBV30 and TRBJ2-2; 15 bases line up with TRBD2. V shed 2 bases and J 1 base; nucleotides not matched to a gene: 8. The CDR3 runs to 19 residues. From germline, CDR1 is GTSNPN and CDR2 SVGIG (reference sequence).

The rearrangement uses TRBV30 and TRBJ1-3; D uncertain. V lost 4 bases and J 4 bases, leaving 11 bases between the germline ends. Germline V lookup: CDR1 GTSNPN, CDR2 SVGIG (reference sequence). The CDR3 is 13 amino acids. The CDR3 bases are TGTGCCTGGACTTTCAATTGGGGAAACACCATATATTTT. It is translated as CAWTFNWGNTIYF.

The rearrangement links TRBV9 to TRBJ2-3; no firm D call. The CDR3 spans 13 residues. Trimming cost V 5 bases and J 0 bases, with 7 bases left between them. CDR1 SGDLS and CDR2 YYNGEE come from the germline V gene. This CDR3 is CASRLPSTDTQYF. The CDR3 nucleotides are TGTGCCAGCAGACTACCTAGCACAGATACGCAGTATTTT.

V usage is TRBV4-2 and J usage is TRBJ2-3, with TRBD1 as a possible D gene (6 bases). The length of the CDR3 is 19 residues. Trimming removed 0 bases from V and 0 bases from J, with 19 bases in between. Germline V gene sequence: CDR1 LGHNA, CDR2 YNFKEQ. The CDR3 DNA follows: TGTGCCAGCAGCCAAGATCCCACCGGGACAAACCCTAGCACAGATACGCAGTATTTT. It codes for CASSQDPTGTNPSTDTQYF.

This clone came up once. V is TRBV7-6 and J is TRBJ1-5, with D maybe TRBD1 (5 bases). The germline gives CDR1 SGHVS, CDR2 FNYEAQ. V lost 1 base, J lost 6 bases, and 7 bases lay in between. CDR3 size: 13 residues. CDR3 loop: CASSLGTFQPQHF. CDR3 DNA sequence: TGTGCCAGCAGCTTAGGGACATTTCAGCCCCAGCATTTT.

The chain uses TRBV19 and TRBJ2-2; D is ambiguous. Germline assignment: CDR1 LNHDA and CDR2 SQIVND (reference sequence). V was shortened by 6 bases and J by 4 bases, with 6 bases between the two germline ends. The CDR3 has 12 amino acids. The CDR3 loop is CASRPGTGELFF. In DNA, the CDR3 is TGTGCCAGTAGACCCGGCACCGGGGAGCTGTTTTTT.